Listed here is a single TCR beta chain. Its antigen is unknown. The CDR3 is made up of 13 amino acids. The V end was cut by 4 bases, the J end by 2 bases, with 8 bases between. CDR1 is SGHRS and CDR2 is YFSETQ in the germline V gene. TCR beta sequencing was performed on blood CD8+ and CD4+ T cells. A quantity of roughly 0.5 to 1 ug RNA underwent reverse transcription using random hexamers. The method of amplification for TCR beta CDR3 was immunoSEQ multiplex PCR, covering 54 Vbeta and 13 Jbeta. TCRdb analysed the immunoSEQ multiplex PCR reads with MiXCR anew, one entry per CDR3 protein. The sample lists 150,000 to 190,000 distinct CDR3 sequences, 85% to 95% seen once, with approximately 0.15% in the top ten. This entry comes from a study of CD8 T cells in Susac syndrome. Broader study findings: The CD4+ T cell repertoires, which came from Susac syndrome patients, showed no sign of clonal expansion.

The chain combines TRBV5-1 with TRBJ2-3, with D unclear. Material: CD4+ T cells from PBMCs. The sequence came from a human donor with Susac syndrome. The CDR3 here is CASSPAPTDTQYF. The CDR3 nucleotides read TGCGCCAGCAGCCCAGCCCCCACAGATACGCAGTATTTT.